Only a few counts were recorded for the clone carrying this T cell receptor beta chain. V gave up 6 bases and J gave up 4 bases, with 10 bases separating them. Looked up from germline, CDR1 is MNHEY and CDR2 is SVGAGI. The CDR3 covers 13 residues. This sample was included in a study of blood T cell repertoires in COVID-19. Under the authors' procedure: Amplification with reference gene primers provided the estimates of nucleated cell counts. Only in-frame clones appear in the TCRdb table, and some are missing; sequencing was by immunoSEQ multiplex PCR. For V, J and clone size, that table is used; D and trimming come from the DNA. The sample lists over 60,000 clones; about four fifths were seen once.

The V call is TRBV6-5, the J call TRBJ2-1; the D gene is possibly TRBD1 (5 bases). Sequencing was done on a sample of peripheral blood. The source of this sequence is a human donor in a cohort sampled during active COVID-19. The CDR3 coding sequence is TGTGCCAGCAGCCCCGACAGTTACAATGAGCAGTTCTTC. Translated, it gives CASSPDSYNEQFF.